This T cell receptor (beta chain) was recovered during a study of cytomegalovirus exposure and HLA in healthy donors. The PCR was carried out with 60 Vbeta primers and 13 Jbeta primers. The method was immunoSEQ multiplex PCR; TCRdb's version includes in-frame clones alone and lacks a portion of them. The data show about 98,000 clones, over 65% seen once. Germline CDR1 and CDR2: SGHKS and YYEKEE (reference sequence). The ends were cut back, 0 bases at V and 8 bases at J, with 15 bases in the middle. The CDR3 sequence is 15 residues long. Sequencing input: PBMCs. The chain has TRBV5-5 and TRBJ2-4; D possibly corresponds to TRBD2 (6 bases). This sequence originates from a man in his sixties in good health and CMV-seropositive. Here the CDR3 reads CASSLGQGGWDIQYF. The CDR3 region has the DNA TGTGCCAGCAGCTTGGGGCAGGGAGGTTGGGACATTCAGTACTTC.